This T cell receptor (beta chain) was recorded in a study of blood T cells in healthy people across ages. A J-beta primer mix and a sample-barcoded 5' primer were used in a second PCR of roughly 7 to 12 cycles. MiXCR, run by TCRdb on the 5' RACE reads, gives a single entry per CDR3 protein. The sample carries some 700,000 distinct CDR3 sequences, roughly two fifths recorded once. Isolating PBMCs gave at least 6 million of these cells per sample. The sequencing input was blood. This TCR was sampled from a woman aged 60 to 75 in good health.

The CDR3 nucleotides read TGCGCCAGCAGCTTGGTCCCGGGCAGCTCCCAGACCCAGTACTTC. Translation gives CASSLVPGSSQTQYF. The chain uses TRBV5-1 and TRBJ2-7; D is uncertain. TRBJ2-5 matches the DNA end more closely, so the J call is doubtful. CDR1 and CDR2 from the germline V gene are SGHRS and YFSETQ. The CDR3 covers 15 residues.